This TCR beta chain is from a study of T cell repertoires in cytomegalovirus infection. Study information: The authors used CMV epitopes that were HLA-C-restricted (recently identified) and HLA-B-restricted (well studied). Overall study results and limits: Within the response measured ex vivo, HLA-C-restricted CMV-specific TCR beta clonotypes were dominant.

TCRdb processed the reads anew with MiXCR; each CDR3 protein has one entry. Of around 800,000 distinct CDR3 sequences listed, approximately 30% are singletons. A word on this clonotype: Its antigen is still unknown.

This receptor was identified in a human donor in good health (CMV status not recorded). Some clones in this sample may be carry-over from other donors' samples. Sequenced material: cultured CD8+ T cells from PBMCs, taken from culture after CMV antigen stimulation.

As DNA, the CDR3 is TGTGCCAGCAGCTTAGGTCCCCTAGCGGGGGAGGCGCAGTATTTT. Translated: CASSLGPLAGEAQYF. J is TRBJ2-3 and V is TRBV11-3; 10 nucleotides agree with TRBD2. Germline values: CDR1 SGHNT, CDR2 YENEEA. The CDR3 loop spans 15 amino acids. Trimming took 1 base from V and 10 from J; bases not matched to a gene: 8.